The entry that follows covers one T cell receptor beta chain sequence. Germline lookup yields CDR1 SGHVS and CDR2 FQNEAQ. The CDR3 has 15 residues. The J segment lost 10 bases and the V segment lost 6 bases, leaving 12 bases of the junction unmatched. These data belong to a study of blood T cell repertoires in COVID-19. Across the study: T cells, B-cell-depleted T cells, or PBMCs supplied cDNA or gDNA.

Sequencing used immunoSEQ multiplex PCR; TCRdb keeps in-frame clones, though not all of them. The sample includes some 430,000 clones, 80% to 95% seen only once; the top ten take about 0.6%. Sample: PBMCs or T cells enriched from blood (not recorded which). The V call is TRBV7-8, the J call TRBJ1-6, with 7 nucleotides matching TRBD1. The source of this sequence is a man aged 18 to 35 who had recovered from COVID-19. DNA for the CDR3: TGTGCCAGCAGTGAGGGGGCCAAACATACCTCACCCCTCCACTTT. This encodes CASSEGAKHTSPLHF. Using reference TRBV7-8 and TRBJ1-6 for the parts outside the CDR3, the full variable domain is GAGVSQSPRYKVAKRGQDVALRCDPISGHVSLFWYQQALGQGPEFLTYFQNEAQLDKSGLPSDRFFAERPEGSVSTLKIQRTQQEDSAVYLCASSEGAKHTSPLHFGNGTRLTVT.